These 13 T cell receptor beta chains were sequenced from one sample in a study of technical replicates of blood from a few donors. Here immunoSEQ multiplex PCR was the method, and the copy in TCRdb shows in-frame clones only, minus some. The sample lists 60,000 to 90,000 clones, roughly 92% occurring once. Material: T cells isolated from PBMCs. The receptors come from a human donor in good health.

The V and J genes are TRBV11-2 and TRBJ2-5; 9 bases line up with TRBD1. The V segment lost 3 bases and the J segment 2 bases; nucleotides outside the gene matches: 4. Germline-derived CDR1 and CDR2 are SGHAT and FQNNGV. This CDR3 contains 15 residues. Written as DNA, the CDR3 is TGTGCCAGCAGCTTGAACAGGGGGCATCAAGAGACCCAGTACTTC. This gives the protein CASSLNRGHQETQYF.

This chain connects TRBV7-9 to TRBJ2-2; D call uncertain. The CDR3 extends over 17 amino acids. V lost 1 base to trimming and J lost 6 bases, with 18 bases between them. The V gene's germline CDR1 is SEHNR and CDR2 FQNEAQ (reference sequence). The DNA for the CDR3 is TGTGCCAGCAGCTTAGGGTTTAGAGCTCTAGAGGCCGGGGAGCTGTTTTTT. The encoded protein is CASSLGFRALEAGELFF. Full variable domain (outside the CDR3, taken from reference TRBV7-9 and TRBJ2-2): DTGVSQNPRHKITKRGQNVTFRCDPISEHNRLYWYRQTLGQGPEFLTYFQNEAQLEKSRLLSDRFSAERPKGSFSTLEIQRTEQGDSAMYLCASSLGFRALEAGELFFGEGSRLTVL.

The chain has TRBV6-6 and TRBJ2-5; TRBD2 is a possible D gene (7 bases). V lost 2 bases and J 3 bases, leaving 13 bases between the germline ends. CDR3 size: 15 residues. Germline V CDR1 and CDR2: MNHNY, SVGAGI (reference sequence). The CDR3 region is CASSYRGAKKETQYF. The CDR3 nucleotides are TGTGCCAGCAGTTACCGGGGGGCAAAGAAAGAGACCCAGTACTTC.

This chain connects TRBV28 to TRBJ2-7, with D tentatively TRBD2 (6 bases). The CDR3 has 14 residues. Trimming took off 5 bases at V and 4 bases at J, with 15 bases between the two ends. Germline V gene data show CDR1 as MDHEN and CDR2 as SYDVKM. CDR3 in DNA: TGTGCCAGCAGTCTACCTAGCGTAACTTACGAGCAGTACTTC. Its translation is CASSLPSVTYEQYF.

The rearrangement uses TRBV14 and TRBJ2-2; TRBD2 matches 10 bases. The V and J ends lost 6 bases and 3 bases, in that order; junction bases with no gene match: 10. This CDR3 is built from 17 residues. CDR1 and CDR2 (germline): SGHDN, FVKESK. This chain's CDR3 is CASSPYTSGAHTGELFF. CDR3 sequence (DNA): TGTGCCAGCAGTCCCTATACTAGCGGGGCTCACACCGGGGAGCTGTTTTTT.

The chain combines TRBV5-4 with TRBJ2-1; 8 bases align to TRBD1. V gave up 2 bases and J gave up 9 bases; unmatched junction bases: 10. The CDR3 covers 15 residues. The V gene's germline CDR1 is SGHNT and CDR2 YYREEE (reference sequence). CDR3 in amino acids: CASSLTGQGWGEQFF. The CDR3 DNA sequence: TGTGCCAGCAGCTTAACAGGACAGGGATGGGGTGAGCAGTTCTTC.

CDR3 bases: TGTGCCAGCAGGATACCATGGAGTGGAGCCGGGGAGCTGTTTTTT. Translating gives CASRIPWSGAGELFF. This chain connects TRBV7-9 to TRBJ2-2; no definite D call. V was cut by 6 bases and J by 6 bases, with 17 bases left in between. The CDR3 is 15 amino acids. Germline V gene sequence: CDR1 SEHNR, CDR2 FQNEAQ (reference sequence).

This rearrangement joins TRBV5-4 to TRBJ2-7, with TRBD2 matching 9 bases. J gave up 2 bases and V 2 bases, and 2 bases lay outside the gene matches. CDR1 and CDR2 from the germline V gene are SGHNT and YYREEE (reference sequence). The CDR3 loop spans 14 amino acids. CDR3 sequence: CASSFGGRAYEQYF. The CDR3 coding sequence is TGTGCCAGCAGCTTTGGCGGGAGGGCCTACGAGCAGTACTTC.

This clone was recorded only once. The V and J genes are TRBV2 and TRBJ2-7; D possibly corresponds to TRBD2 (6 bases). Germline V lookup: CDR1 SNHLY, CDR2 FYNNEI. V dropped 0 bases and J dropped 3 bases, with 9 bases sitting between them. The CDR3 contains 14 residues. The CDR3 sequence: CASSEAGGGYEQYF. The DNA for the CDR3 is TGTGCCAGCAGTGAAGCGGGGGGTGGCTACGAGCAGTACTTC.

The rearrangement joins TRBV10-3 to TRBJ2-7; TRBD2 agrees at 11 bases. There are 15 residues in the CDR3. CDR1 is ENHRY and CDR2 is SYGVKD in the germline V gene. V lost 10 bases to trimming and J lost 2 bases; unmatched junction nucleotides: 10. CDR3 residues: CATDRGLAAPYEQYF. The CDR3 DNA follows: TGTGCCACCGATAGGGGACTAGCGGCGCCCTACGAGCAGTACTTC.

The chain links TRBV7-9 to TRBJ2-1; 8 nucleotides line up with TRBD2. The V segment lost 5 bases and the J segment 4 bases; nucleotides outside the gene matches: 4. Germline CDR1 is SEHNR and CDR2 is FQNEAQ (reference sequence). CDR3 size: 14 residues. The CDR3 region is CASSLLAVYNEQFF. The DNA for the CDR3 is TGTGCCAGCAGCCTACTAGCGGTTTACAATGAGCAGTTCTTC.

This sequence joins TRBV19 and TRBJ2-7, with 10 bases aligning to TRBD1. Germline V gene sequence: CDR1 LNHDA, CDR2 SQIVND (reference sequence). This CDR3 has 15 amino acids. The ends lost 5 bases at V and 1 base at J; junction bases unmatched: 5. The CDR3 DNA reads TGTGCCAGTAGTGCTTGGACAGGGGGGTCCTACGAGCAGTACTTC. This encodes CASSAWTGGSYEQYF.

The rearrangement uses TRBV14 and TRBJ2-3; D remains ambiguous. V was shortened by 1 base and J by 2 bases, with 7 bases between the two germline ends. The CDR3 runs to 14 residues. The germline CDR1 and CDR2 sequences are SGHDN and FVKESK. This CDR3 reads CASSQGLITDTQYF. In DNA, the CDR3 is TGTGCCAGCAGCCAAGGACTTATCACAGATACGCAGTATTTT.